Shown below are 27 T cell receptor beta chains from a single sample sequenced in a study of identical twins. One entry per CDR3 protein results from TCRdb running MiXCR on the 5' RACE reads. Of about 500,000 distinct CDR3 sequences listed, roughly an eighth are singletons. Another study also made use of these data, one on yellow fever vaccine responses in identical twins.

Material for sequencing was CD4+ T cells sorted from blood. These receptors came from a woman younger than 35 in good health.

This clonotype was observed a handful of times. J is TRBJ2-5 and V is TRBV20-1; D not resolved. The CDR3 runs to 12 residues. Germline V gene lookup returns CDR1 DFQATT and CDR2 SNEGSKA (reference sequence). The germline V and J ends were trimmed by 2 bases and 5 bases, with 9 bases remaining between them. The CDR3 DNA reads TGCAGTGCTAGAAAAGATTCGGAGACCCAGTACTTC. Its protein product is CSARKDSETQYF.

V usage is TRBV24-1 and J usage is TRBJ2-1; D gene ambiguous. Germline values: CDR1 KGHDR, CDR2 SFDVKD. CDR3 size: 16 residues. V gave up 8 bases and J gave up 0 bases, with 16 bases separating them. The CDR3, as DNA: TGTGCCACCACCCTAAGGGATTTGAGCTCCTACAATGAGCAGTTCTTC. Its translation is CATTLRDLSSYNEQFF.

V usage is TRBV11-3 and J usage is TRBJ2-3, with TRBD2 as a possible D gene (6 bases). CDR3 length: 15 residues. V was pared by 0 bases and J by 6 bases, with 13 bases between. Per the germline V gene, CDR1 is SGHNT and CDR2 is YENEEA. CDR3: CASSLDPAGLDTQYF. CDR3 nucleotide sequence: TGTGCCAGCAGCTTAGATCCGGCGGGATTGGATACGCAGTATTTT.

The CDR3 region is CASQLGPLESSPLHF. The CDR3 nucleotides are TGTGCCAGCCAACTCGGGCCTCTGGAAAGTTCACCCCTCCACTTT. The J gene is TRBJ1-6, the V gene TRBV2; D not certain. Germline V gene data show CDR1 as SNHLY and CDR2 as FYNNEI. This CDR3 has 15 residues. Deletions cut 8 bases from V and 9 bases from J, with 20 bases between.

This clonotype was picked up a small number of times. V gene TRBV27 combines with J gene TRBJ2-5; D uncertain. Trimming removed 5 bases at V and 0 bases at J, with 10 bases between. The CDR3 consists of 14 residues. Germline-derived CDR1 and CDR2 are MNHEY and SMNVEV (reference sequence). DNA of the CDR3: TGTGCCAGCAGTCCCCTGACAAACCAAGAGACCCAGTACTTC. Encoded protein: CASSPLTNQETQYF.

The chain couples TRBV19 to TRBJ2-5; D possibly matches TRBD1 or TRBD2 (5 bases each). This CDR3 has 15 residues. Trimming cost V 4 bases and J 1 base, with 13 bases left between them. Germline V gene sequence: CDR1 LNHDA, CDR2 SQIVND (reference sequence). The chain's CDR3 is CASSTTGTSQETQYF. CDR3 sequence (DNA): TGTGCCAGTAGTACCACCGGGACGAGCCAAGAGACCCAGTACTTC.

The V gene is TRBV18, the J gene TRBJ2-1; D is possibly TRBD2 (6 bases). The CDR3 totals 19 residues. Germline values: CDR1 KGHSH, CDR2 LQKENI. Trimming took off 0 bases at V and 0 bases at J, with 18 bases between the two ends. As DNA, the CDR3 is TGTGCCAGCTCACCACCAGCGGTTTGGGGACTGAGCTCCTACAATGAGCAGTTCTTC. Its protein product is CASSPPAVWGLSSYNEQFF.

In this sample, this clonotype turned up many times. The chain couples TRBV5-1 to TRBJ2-1; D is uncertain. Germline V gene sequence: CDR1 SGHRS, CDR2 YFSETQ. The CDR3 extends over 16 amino acids. The V and J ends lost 3 bases and 0 bases respectively, with 13 bases between them. The CDR3 DNA follows: TGCGCCAGCAGCTACAGTGCCCATAGCTCCTACAATGAGCAGTTCTTC. Translation: CASSYSAHSSYNEQFF.

This clonotype was detected ten times or more. The chain combines TRBV3-1 with TRBJ2-1; D gene uncertain. Trimming shortened V by 3 bases and J by 2 bases, and 11 bases separated the two germline ends. CDR1 and CDR2 from the germline V gene are LGHDT and YNNKEL (reference sequence). The length of the CDR3 is 15 residues. The CDR3 DNA is TGTGCCAGCAGCCAGGAGAGTGGGACCTACAATGAGCAGTTCTTC. Its protein is CASSQESGTYNEQFF.

The chain couples TRBV28 to TRBJ2-7; D is possibly TRBD2 (5 bases). Germline lookup yields CDR1 MDHEN and CDR2 SYDVKM. The CDR3 spans 16 residues. V gave up 5 bases and J gave up 0 bases, with 17 bases separating them. The CDR3 spells CASSRFRTGNSYEQYF. The CDR3 coding sequence is TGTGCCAGCAGTCGGTTCAGGACGGGGAACTCCTACGAGCAGTACTTC.

The chain uses TRBV6-1 and TRBJ1-6; TRBD1 agrees at 7 bases. Germline CDR1 and CDR2: MNHNS and SASEGT. This CDR3 is built from 13 residues. Germline trimming cut 8 bases from V and 8 bases from J; bases unmatched to any gene: 6. The CDR3 reads CASLDRVDSPLHF. In nucleotides, the CDR3 is TGTGCCAGCCTAGACAGGGTGGATTCACCCCTCCACTTT.

CDR3 protein: CSARDNRVVTGELFF. The CDR3 coding sequence is TGCAGTGCTAGAGATAACAGGGTGGTTACCGGGGAGCTGTTTTTT. This chain connects TRBV20-1 to TRBJ2-2; possible D gene TRBD1, 6 bases. Germline assignment: CDR1 DFQATT and CDR2 SNEGSKA (reference sequence). The CDR3 has 15 residues. The V gene lost 0 bases and the J gene lost 5 bases, with 13 bases spanning the gap.

This clonotype occurred a few times. This chain uses TRBV6-1 with TRBJ1-3; no reliable D call. V was clipped by 5 bases and J by 0 bases, with 8 bases between them. The CDR3 is 14 amino acids. CDR1 is MNHNS and CDR2 is SASEGT in the germline V gene. This chain's CDR3 is CASSQDYSGNTIYF. DNA of the CDR3: TGTGCCAGCAGTCAAGACTACTCTGGAAACACCATATATTTT.

This chain links TRBV15 with TRBJ2-3, with 11 bases fitting TRBD2. CDR1 LNHNV and CDR2 YYDKDF come from the germline V gene (reference sequence). The CDR3 loop spans 16 amino acids. The V gene end was trimmed by 2 bases and the J gene end by 6 bases; junction bases not matched to a gene: 7. CDR3 residues: CATSRPTSGRSDTQYF. CDR3 coding DNA: TGTGCCACCAGCAGACCAACTAGCGGGAGATCCGATACGCAGTATTTT.

This clonotype showed up just a few times. The genes are TRBV20-1 and TRBJ1-1; TRBD1 might be the D (6 bases). Germline CDR1 is DFQATT and CDR2 is SNEGSKA (reference sequence). The V gene lost 3 bases and the J gene lost 1 base, with 15 bases spanning the gap. The CDR3 has 15 amino acids. CDR3 bases: TGCAGTGCTAGGCTCCTCAGGGGTCGGAACACTGAAGCTTTCTTT. Translation: CSARLLRGRNTEAFF.

The chain recombines TRBV20-1 with TRBJ1-5, with D hard to call. In germline, CDR1 is DFQATT, CDR2 SNEGSKA (reference sequence). The V gene lost 3 bases and the J gene lost 7 bases, with 19 bases spanning the gap. The CDR3 runs 15 residues. The CDR3 DNA follows: TGCAGTGCTAGTGTTGGGTACGGTAGGGAACAGCCCCAGCATTTT. Translating gives CSASVGYGREQPQHF.

This clonotype came up a few times. This sequence joins TRBV19 and TRBJ2-4; D is undetermined. Trimming cost V 5 bases and J 0 bases, with 11 bases left between them. This CDR3 spans 15 amino acids. Germline loops: CDR1 LNHDA, CDR2 SQIVND (reference sequence). The CDR3 loop reads CASSSQNLAKNIQYF. CDR3 nucleotides: TGTGCCAGTAGTTCGCAGAACTTAGCCAAAAACATTCAGTACTTC.

Only a few counts were recorded for this clonotype. The chain uses TRBV28 and TRBJ1-6; 10 nucleotides line up with TRBD1. Germline values: CDR1 MDHEN, CDR2 SYDVKM. The CDR3 is made up of 15 amino acids. V lost 6 bases, J lost 7 bases, and 6 bases stayed unmatched. The DNA of the CDR3 is TGTGCCAGCAGGCCCCCGGGACAGGGGAATTCACCCCTCCACTTT. Its translation: CASRPPGQGNSPLHF.

DNA for the CDR3: TGCGCCAGCAGCCAAGAAGGGGGTAGTGGAGAGACCCAGTACTTC. This gives the protein CASSQEGGSGETQYF. V is TRBV4-1 and J is TRBJ2-5; TRBD1 might be the D (6 bases). CDR1 is MGHRA, CDR2 YSYEKL, per germline. The length of the CDR3 is 15 residues. Trimming took 0 bases from V and 4 from J, leaving 12 bases between them.

In its sample, this clonotype was seen a few times. The chain employs TRBV7-2 and TRBJ2-2, with 9 bases that match TRBD2. Germline V CDR1 and CDR2: SGHTA, FQGNSA. With V trimmed by 5 bases and J by 1 base, 5 bases remained unmatched. The CDR3 contains 16 residues. CDR3: CASSVTSGRNTGELFF. The CDR3 region has the DNA TGTGCCAGCAGCGTCACTAGCGGGCGGAACACCGGGGAGCTGTTTTTT.

This clonotype came up a few times. This chain joins TRBV5-1 and TRBJ2-2; 8 nucleotides line up with TRBD2. CDR3 length equals 15 residues. Per the germline V gene, CDR1 is SGHRS and CDR2 is YFSETQ. J lost 7 bases, V lost 7 bases, and 12 bases had no gene match. The CDR3 spells CASLELAGLGGELFF. CDR3 coding DNA: TGCGCCAGCCTTGAGCTAGCGGGTCTCGGCGGGGAGCTGTTTTTT.

V is TRBV28 and J is TRBJ2-5; 8 positions agree with TRBD1. V lost 6 bases to trimming and J lost 6 bases; unmatched junction nucleotides: 12. The CDR3 length is 15 residues. Germline V gene lookup returns CDR1 MDHEN and CDR2 SYDVKM. CDR3 protein: CASRPGATGGQTQYF. The CDR3 DNA sequence: TGTGCCAGCAGACCCGGGGCCACAGGGGGACAGACCCAGTACTTC.

Concerning this clonotype: A much larger clone sits a single nucleotide away, making a read error possible. This rearrangement joins TRBV6-1 to TRBJ2-1, with D unresolved. Germline V CDR1 and CDR2: MNHNS, SASEGT. V was cut by 6 bases and J by 5 bases, with 17 bases left in between. This CDR3 spans 15 amino acids. CDR3: CASSLDINTHNEQFF. The CDR3 nucleotides are TGTGCCAGCAGCCTCGACATAAACACCCACAATGAGCAGTTCTTC.

CDR3 coding DNA: TGTGCCAGCAGTTCTCGGAAGGATCAGCCCCAGCATTTT. Its translation is CASSSRKDQPQHF. V is TRBV12-3 or TRBV12-4 and J is TRBJ1-5; D call uncertain. The CDR3 extends over 13 amino acids. Deletions cut 4 bases from V and 5 bases from J, with 9 bases between.

This clonotype came up many times. V and J are TRBV12-3 or TRBV12-4 and TRBJ2-4; D gene ambiguous. V was shortened by 4 bases and J by 0 bases, with 7 bases between the two germline ends. The CDR3 totals 14 residues. The CDR3 loop is CASSSTLAKNIQYF. DNA of the CDR3: TGTGCCAGCAGTTCGACCCTAGCCAAAAACATTCAGTACTTC.

This clonotype was counted ten times or more. V is TRBV6-1 and J is TRBJ2-7; D uncertain. The CDR3 sequence is 15 residues long. Germline loops: CDR1 MNHNS, CDR2 SASEGT. V dropped 6 bases and J dropped 0 bases, with 15 bases sitting between them. The DNA of the CDR3 is TGTGCCAGCAGGGAGAGAGCTTTATCCTCCTACGAGCAGTACTTC. This encodes CASRERALSSYEQYF.

This clonotype was detected a few times. J is TRBJ2-4 and V is TRBV20-1, with TRBD2 as a possible D gene (6 bases). Germline V lookup: CDR1 DFQATT, CDR2 SNEGSKA (reference sequence). Trimming left V 5 bases short and J 2 bases short, with 10 bases between. The CDR3 sequence is 13 residues long. This chain's CDR3 is CSAPGRSKNIQYF. The DNA for the CDR3 is TGCAGTGCTCCGGGGAGGTCCAAAAACATTCAGTACTTC.